This paragraph covers one T cell receptor (beta chain) sequence. Its recognized antigen is unknown. Base-call qualities are not available, and no considerably larger clone is one nucleotide away. Libraries were built with the immunoSEQ multiplex PCR assay. A mixture of 60 forward primers for TCR Vbeta segments and 13 reverse primers for TCR Jbeta segments was used in the multiplex PCR. A multiplex PCR assay on genomic DNA amplified the CDR3 region of rearranged TCR beta genes. On the Illumina HiSeq System, the amplified TCR beta libraries were sequenced as 87-base-pair reads. The source study handled its data this way. Across the 600 to 700 repertoires, a later analysis counted approximately 83 million unique TCR beta chains, some 11 million of which were shared by at least two donors. Raw reads were error-corrected and collapsed into unique sequences by a nearest-neighbor algorithm in which closely related sequences were merged to remove PCR and sequencing errors. To assign V, D and J gene segments, CDR3 sequences were aligned to IMGT reference sequences. For a sequence to be retained, a match of at least six nucleotides to both a V gene segment and a J gene segment was required. A rearrangement counted as productive if the CDR3 had no stop codons and remained in frame with V and J, and every other rearrangement counted as non-productive. CDR3 was defined according to IMGT convention as the region running from the second conserved V-encoded cysteine to the conserved J-encoded phenylalanine. The earlier analysis of about 640 of the donors excluded any sequence lacking an unambiguous match to a single V gene segment. In an earlier analysis of approximately 590 of the donors, a V segment was called functional when productive rearrangements were above 56.7%, and segregating when the standard deviation between donors exceeded 5%. A statistical classification framework was developed to diagnose cytomegalovirus status using the catalog of TCR beta chain sequences. In a later analysis, TCR nucleotide sequences were compared against IMGT/GENE-DB human TR gene sequences so that V and J genes could be assigned. The TCRdist pipeline was used in a later analysis to assign CDR3 sequences and most-parsimonious VDJ recombination scenarios. In a later analysis, every TCR beta chain was defined by the combination of its CDR3 amino acid sequence and its V-gene family, and reads without a unique V-gene family were dropped. To address suspected cross-contamination and a sequencing artifact, a later analysis removed over 500 highly shared, low-generation-probability nucleotide sequences. In a later analysis, a clonal expansion index for each public chain was calculated from normalized within-repertoire ranks of inferred template counts. A later analysis computed generation probabilities with a VDJ recombination model fitted to out-of-frame rearrangements, and checked the results against IGoR. A later analysis scored TCR-TCR, TCR-HLA and TCR-CMV co-occurrence with hypergeometric tests, applying a repertoire-size bias correction to TCR pairs. To estimate false discovery rates, a later analysis permuted the HLA or CMV assignments 20 times. A later analysis grouped co-occurring TCRs with DBSCAN, adding TCRdist sequence similarity when clustering within HLA-allele-positive subsets. Repertoires with fewer than 30,000 or more than 120,000 public chains were left out of co-occurrence clustering, as were four to six repertoires with anomalous nucleotide sharing. TCRdb mirrors the immuneACCESS table, restricted to in-frame sequences. Some clones are absent from its copies; in checked studies, under half trace to an unresolved V gene, and the reason for the others is unknown. The V and J calls and clone size come from that table; D and trimming were worked out from the DNA. In this sample the table shows about 140,000 clones, roughly 76% of which occur a single time. The ten largest clones add up to roughly 1.2% of the sample.

The cohort comprised 550 to 700 healthy bone marrow donors. Cohort members were all nominally healthy when sampled, although unrecorded immune exposures were likely present. The donor tested CMV seronegative, placing the donor among the 350 or so seronegative members of the cohort. Every donor gave a peripheral blood sample, and the peripheral blood mononuclear cells from that sample were used for TCR beta sequencing. The Qiagen DNeasy Blood Extraction Kit was used to extract genomic DNA from the blood cell samples. V ends up 5 bases short and J 5 bases short, with an unmatched junction base count of 1. The CDR3, cysteine through phenylalanine, is 13 amino acids long. Here the CDR3 DNA is all that survives: 39 bases in frame from base 1. From a lookup of the germline V gene (reference sequence), CDR1 and CDR2 are PRHDT and FYEKMQ. The sample is drawn from a study of cytomegalovirus exposure and HLA in healthy donors (dated by TCRdb to about 2017). Background for the entire study: An earlier analysis of fewer than 750 of the donors reported 276 Gb of sequence data and 100 million to 120 million unique TCR beta sequences obtained from roughly 180 million T cells. A later analysis re-examined previously published TCR beta repertoires from roughly 720 donors and added high-resolution HLA genotyping to investigate patterns of TCR occurrence. Of the 398 genotyped donors, approximately 82% fell in the genetic ancestry cluster associated with self-reported Caucasian donors. Besides the first cohort of under 700 subjects, a separate validation cohort made up of 120 different subjects was used. An earlier analysis of 500 to 650 of the donors applied high-throughput TCR beta sequencing to assess whether each TCR beta V gene segment acted as functional or pseudogenic. Among roughly 370 genotyped donors of the cohort, an average of approximately 250,000 unique TCR beta nucleotide sequences were sequenced per donor, about a sixth of them non-productive. Rather than drawing on any new phenotypic data, the later analysis identified candidate immune exposures from TCR beta sequences and the way those sequences occurred across donors. Every discovery cohort repertoire had been produced on one sequencing platform. The study used immunosequencing to profile the T cell repertoires of about 670 subjects and linked those repertoires to cytomegalovirus serostatus. HLA typing covered class I and class II loci at four-digit resolution. The study aimed to test whether cataloging public T cell receptors could reveal signatures of past pathogen exposure. Because of strong linkage in the cohort, roughly five DR-DQ haplotypes were treated as single units for association and clustering. Typing coverage varied by locus: roughly 629-630 donors for A, B, C, DRB1 and DQB1; roughly 510 for DQA1; 600 to 610 for DPA1; approximately 450 for DPB1. An early release that covered about 600 HLA-typed donors contained approximately 300 gigabases of sequencing data and 70 million to 100 million unique TCR sequences. In a later genetic analysis, genome-wide SNP genotypes for about three fifths of the 666 donors were used, and that subset was treated as a discovery cohort. The study combined high-throughput TCR immunosequencing, statistical association of individual TCRs with disease status, and machine learning to predict cytomegalovirus infection status. Alongside the repertoire data, information on donor age, sex, ethnicity and CMV serostatus was compiled. The paper as a whole reports these results and caveats: At a false discovery rate of 0.05, a later analysis linked fewer than 20,000 TCR beta sequences to specific HLA alleles. CMV serostatus was the only immune exposure information available for the cohort. Linkage disequilibrium might explain the correlated functional status among segregating V segments, but an unknown experimental factor could not be ruled out. HLA typing was unavailable for some donors at each locus, so association tests used only the typed subset. In a later analysis, the rate of TCR association differed among HLA loci, with DRB1 alleles having the most associated TCRs and HLA-C alleles having the fewest. In both the original and validation cohorts, the classifier was reported to diagnose cytomegalovirus status with high specificity and sensitivity. In the study, around 150 TCR beta chains were listed as associated with cytomegalovirus. In a later analysis, HLA-associated TCR beta chains showed more clonal expansion and lower generation probabilities than non-associated chains that were equally common. Three of the identified cytomegalovirus-associated TCR beta chains were confirmed in vitro to be specific for cytomegalovirus antigens. A cluster of highly shared sequence variants was judged likely to represent a technical artifact of the sequencing pipeline. The authors suggested that the approach could potentially be generalized to other disease states and immunological phenotypes. Some IMGT-functional V segments, including TRBV6-2 and TRBV6-3, could not be distinguished by the 87-base-pair reads and were therefore excluded. Sequencing depth was assumed to be roughly uniform across donors in the presence/absence analyses, though that assumption may not hold. In a later analysis, several top co-occurrence clusters were reported to appear linked to parvovirus B19, influenza, CMV and Epstein-Barr virus. A later genetic analysis reported fewer N-insertions in productive TCRs among donors in an Asian-associated ancestry cluster than the roughly 620-donor mean. This cohort had only TCR beta chains sequenced, and the lack of alpha or paired-chain data limited which features could be detected. In a later analysis, most CMV-associated TCR beta chains were found to appear HLA-restricted, with HLA associations seemingly driven largely by CMV exposure. Most TCR sequences were observed very rarely across donors, whereas some public TCRs were present in many individuals. In an earlier analysis of fewer than 700 of the donors, most TCR beta V segments appeared in productive rearrangements about 90% or about 30% of the time, broadly matching IMGT annotations. Assigning TCR associations to individual alleles was difficult when HLA alleles, especially DR and DQ, strongly co-occurred. In a later genetic analysis, a missense DCLRE1C variant was associated with V-gene and J-gene trimming of TCR beta chains, and the association was replicated in an independent cohort. The earlier analysis of almost 600 of the donors excluded seventeen rarely observed V segments, including chromosome 9 orphons, because counts were too low. A further reported finding was that TCR beta sequences accurately predicted the HLA-A and HLA-B alleles for most subjects in the first cohort.

Sequenced material: PBMCs. The chain was built from TRBV13 and TRBJ2-5; 11 of the junction bases match TRBD2. This sequence originates from a female donor in good health and CMV-seronegative. The nucleotide sequence is TGTGCCAGCAGCGGGACTAGCGGTGAGACCCAGTACTTC. Its translation reads: CASSGTSGETQYF.